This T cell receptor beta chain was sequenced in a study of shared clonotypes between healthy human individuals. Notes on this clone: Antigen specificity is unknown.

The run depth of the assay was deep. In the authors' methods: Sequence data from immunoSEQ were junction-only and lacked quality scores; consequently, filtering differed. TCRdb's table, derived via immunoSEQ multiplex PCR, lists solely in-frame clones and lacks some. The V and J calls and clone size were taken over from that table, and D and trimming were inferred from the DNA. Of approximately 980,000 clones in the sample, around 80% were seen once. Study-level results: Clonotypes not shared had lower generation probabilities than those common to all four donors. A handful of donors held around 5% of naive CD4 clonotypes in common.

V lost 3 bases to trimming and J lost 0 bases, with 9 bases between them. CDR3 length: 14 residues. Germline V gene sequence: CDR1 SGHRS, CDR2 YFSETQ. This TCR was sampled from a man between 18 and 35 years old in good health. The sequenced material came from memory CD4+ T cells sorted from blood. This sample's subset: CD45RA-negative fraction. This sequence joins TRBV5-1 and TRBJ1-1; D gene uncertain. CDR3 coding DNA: TGCGCCAGCAGCTCGGAGTGGATGAACACTGAAGCTTTCTTT. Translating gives CASSSEWMNTEAFF.